A few counts support the clone carrying this T cell receptor beta chain. Germline trimming cut 6 bases from V and 1 base from J; bases unmatched to any gene: 3. Germline lookup yields CDR1 MNHNY and CDR2 SVGAGI (reference sequence). The CDR3 consists of 15 residues. The repertoire was sequenced with immunoSEQ multiplex PCR; TCRdb's copy has only in-frame clones and lacks some. The repertoire has approximately 230,000 clones, almost 90% of them found once; the top ten carry roughly 1.4%. This sample is drawn from a study of blood T cell repertoires in COVID-19. This sequence joins TRBV6-6 and TRBJ1-5; TRBD1 aligns across 10 bases. The receptor was isolated from an older man with acute or convalescent COVID-19. The specimen was peripheral blood. The CDR3 reads CASRPGQGSNQPQHF. In DNA, the CDR3 is TGTGCCAGCAGGCCGGGACAGGGGAGCAATCAGCCCCAGCATTTT.